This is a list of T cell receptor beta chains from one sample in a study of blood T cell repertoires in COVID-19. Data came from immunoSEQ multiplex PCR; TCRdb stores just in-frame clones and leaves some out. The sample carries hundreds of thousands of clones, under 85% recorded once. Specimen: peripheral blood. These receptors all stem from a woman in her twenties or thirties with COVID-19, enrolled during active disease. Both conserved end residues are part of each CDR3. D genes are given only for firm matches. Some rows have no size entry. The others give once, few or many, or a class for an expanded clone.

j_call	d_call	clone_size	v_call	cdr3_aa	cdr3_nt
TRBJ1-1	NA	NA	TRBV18	CASSPAVNTEAFF	TGTGCCAGCTCACCTGCGGTGAACACTGAAGCTTTCTTT
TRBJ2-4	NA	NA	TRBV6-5	CASSDPYSGKNIQYF	TGTGCCAGCAGCGACCCCTATTCGGGCAAAAACATTCAGTACTTC
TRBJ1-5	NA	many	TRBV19	CASSMSPLRVDQPQHF	TGTGCCAGTAGTATGTCCCCCCTTCGGGTAGATCAGCCCCAGCATTTT
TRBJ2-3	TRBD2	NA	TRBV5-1	CASSLASGRIDTQYF	TGCGCCAGCAGCTTGGCGAGCGGGAGAATAGATACGCAGTATTTT
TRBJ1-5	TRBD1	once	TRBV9	CASSAGQGANQPQHF	TGTGCCAGCAGCGCGGGACAGGGGGCCAATCAGCCCCAGCATTTT
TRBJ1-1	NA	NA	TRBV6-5	CASRRGTAGWSEAFF	TGTGCCAGCAGGAGAGGGACCGCGGGGTGGTCTGAAGCTTTCTTT
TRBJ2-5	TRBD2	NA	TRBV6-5	CASSYSGGRETQYF	TGTGCCAGCAGTTACTCCGGGGGGAGAGAGACCCAGTACTTC
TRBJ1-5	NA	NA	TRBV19	CASSMQGKQPQHF	TGTGCCAGTAGTATGCAGGGGAAACAGCCCCAGCATTTT
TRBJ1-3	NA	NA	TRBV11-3	CASSSTGGNTIYF	TGTGCCAGCAGCTCGACCGGGGGGAACACCATATATTTT
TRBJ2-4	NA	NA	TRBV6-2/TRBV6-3	CASSYQVGGENIQYF	TGTGCCAGCAGTTATCAAGTGGGCGGGGAAAACATTCAGTACTTC
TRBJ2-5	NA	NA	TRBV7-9	CASSPHASDQETQYF	TGTGCCAGCAGCCCCCATGCTAGCGACCAAGAGACCCAGTACTTC
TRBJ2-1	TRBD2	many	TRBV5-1	CASSWMIAGGGPYNEQFF	TGCGCCAGCAGCTGGATGATAGCCGGGGGGGGCCCCTACAATGAGCAGTTCTTC
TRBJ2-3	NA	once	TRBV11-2	CASSLGTTRTDTQYF	TGTGCCAGCAGCTTAGGGACTACCCGCACAGATACGCAGTATTTT
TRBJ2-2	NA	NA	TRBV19	CASSINPTGELFF	TGTGCCAGTAGTATCAATCCCACCGGGGAGCTGTTTTTT
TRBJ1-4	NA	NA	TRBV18	CASSPSTGLATNEKLFF	TGTGCCAGCTCACCATCGACAGGCCTCGCAACTAATGAAAAACTGTTTTTT
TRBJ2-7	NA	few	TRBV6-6	CASSYGRYEQYF	TGTGCCAGCAGTTACGGGCGCTACGAGCAGTACTTC
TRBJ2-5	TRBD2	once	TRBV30	CAWTRRLAGGRGETQYF	TGTGCCTGGACCCGGAGGCTAGCGGGAGGTCGCGGTGAGACCCAGTACTTC
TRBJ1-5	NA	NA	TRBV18	CASSPTGGAQSANQPQHF	TGTGCCAGCTCACCTACAGGAGGGGCCCAGTCCGCCAATCAGCCCCAGCATTTT
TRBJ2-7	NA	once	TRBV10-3	CAITPGLATYEQYF	TGTGCCATCACCCCTGGATTAGCGACCTACGAGCAGTACTTC
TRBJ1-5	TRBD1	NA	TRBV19	CASSGTALHQPQHF	TGTGCCAGTAGTGGGACAGCACTCCATCAGCCCCAGCATTTT
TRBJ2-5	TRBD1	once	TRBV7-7	CASSTGQGETQYF	TGTGCCAGCAGCACTGGACAGGGGGAGACCCAGTACTTC
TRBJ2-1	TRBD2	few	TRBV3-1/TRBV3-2	CASSYGTSSDNEQFF	TGTGCCAGCAGCTACGGGACTAGCTCCGACAATGAGCAGTTCTTC
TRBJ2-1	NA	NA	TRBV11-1	CASSSSGVFYNEQFF	TGTGCCAGCAGTTCATCAGGGGTCTTTTACAATGAGCAGTTCTTC
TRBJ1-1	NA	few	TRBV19	CASSIGGRDTEAFF	TGTGCCAGTAGTATAGGGGGCAGAGACACTGAAGCTTTCTTT
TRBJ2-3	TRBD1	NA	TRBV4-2	CASSQDPRGLGTDTQYF	TGTGCCAGCAGCCAAGATCCCAGGGGGCTCGGCACAGATACGCAGTATTTT
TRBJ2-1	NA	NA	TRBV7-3	CASSLGSGRNEQFF	TGTGCCAGCAGCTTAGGTTCGGGTAGGAATGAGCAGTTCTTC
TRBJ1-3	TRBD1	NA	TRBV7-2	CASSLGRGRGNTIYF	TGTGCCAGCAGCCTAGGGAGGGGGCGCGGAAACACCATATATTTT
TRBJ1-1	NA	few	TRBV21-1	CASGKYGGCTEAFF	TGTGCCAGCGGAAAATATGGGGGGTGCACTGAAGCTTTCTTT
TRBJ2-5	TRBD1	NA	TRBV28	CASSTRDRAQETQYF	TGTGCCAGCTCTACCCGGGACAGGGCCCAAGAGACCCAGTACTTC
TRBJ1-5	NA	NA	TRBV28	CASSFSEGHRNQPQHF	TGTGCCAGCAGTTTCTCCGAGGGACACCGCAATCAGCCCCAGCATTTT
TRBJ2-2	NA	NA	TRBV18	CASSPRSSSTGELFF	TGTGCCAGCTCCCCCCGGAGTTCGAGCACCGGGGAGCTGTTTTTT
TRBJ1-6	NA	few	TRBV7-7	CAASPTSNSPLHF	TGTGCCGCGTCACCCACTTCTAATTCACCCCTCCACTTT
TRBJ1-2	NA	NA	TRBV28	CASSLGRAYGYTF	TGTGCCAGCAGTTTGGGGCGTGCCTATGGCTACACCTTC
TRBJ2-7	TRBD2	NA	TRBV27	CASSFLGEGYEQYF	TGTGCCAGCAGTTTTCTCGGGGAGGGGTACGAGCAGTACTTC
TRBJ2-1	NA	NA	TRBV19	CASSPGVPRDEQFF	TGTGCCAGTAGCCCGGGGGTCCCAAGGGATGAGCAGTTCTTC
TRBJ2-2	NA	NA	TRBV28	CASSLRGELFF	TGTGCCAGCAGTTTACGCGGGGAGCTGTTTTTT
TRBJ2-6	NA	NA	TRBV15	CATSWGQGANVLTF	TGTGCCACCAGCTGGGGGCAGGGGGCCAACGTCCTGACTTTC
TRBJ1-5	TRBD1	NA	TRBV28	CASSSPTGESQPQHF	TGTGCCAGCAGCTCCCCGACAGGGGAAAGTCAGCCCCAGCATTTT
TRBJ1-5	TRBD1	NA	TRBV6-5	CASSFRGYSNQPQHF	TGTGCCAGCAGTTTCAGGGGGTATAGCAATCAGCCCCAGCATTTT
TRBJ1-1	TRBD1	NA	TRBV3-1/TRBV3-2	CASSQVMAGQGTEAFF	TGTGCCAGCAGCCAAGTGATGGCGGGACAGGGAACTGAAGCTTTCTTT
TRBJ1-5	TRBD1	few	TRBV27	CASSTRQGRNQPQHF	TGTGCCAGCAGTACACGACAGGGACGAAATCAGCCCCAGCATTTT
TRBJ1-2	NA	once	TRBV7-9	CASSLGQDYGYTF	TGTGCCAGCAGCTTAGGACAGGACTATGGCTACACCTTC